The 13 T cell receptor beta chains below all came from one sample that was sequenced in a study of read filtering for tumor transcriptome and immune sequencing (dated by TCRdb to about 2020). Sequencing instrument: Illumina HiSeq 4000. TCR libraries were built from about 420 ng RNA with the Immunoverse kit, using molecular barcoded adaptors covering alpha/delta and beta/gamma chains. The public reads were reprocessed in TCRdb via fastp at Q25 and MiXCR, keeping in-frame beta chains. Merged by CDR3 protein, the rows form single entries marked with the most common genes and DNA. Across this sample there are 30,000 to 50,000 distinct CDR3 sequences, with about 12% seen only once. The ten largest clones add up to roughly a third of the sample. Sequencing was carried out using a population of CD138-negative cells sorted from bone marrow. Read against the paper, the sample's cell subset or site label means: bone marrow mononuclear cells depleted of CD138+ plasma/myeloma cells by negative magnetic selection. These TCRs come from a donor at least 40 years old with multiple myeloma.

To note about this clonotype: This may come from a read error, since a much larger clone is one base off. The rearrangement links TRBV20-1 to TRBJ2-3; tentatively, D is TRBD2 (7 bases). Germline lookup yields CDR1 DFQATT and CDR2 SNEGSKA (reference sequence). The CDR3 consists of 14 residues. V dropped 5 bases and J dropped 5 bases, with 17 bases sitting between them. CDR3 amino acids: CSAALGGAGDTQYF. For the CDR3, the DNA is TGCAGTGCTGCCCTAGGGGGGGCCGGAGATACGCAGTATTTT.

This clonotype occurred many times. The chain links TRBV20-1 to TRBJ2-3; no definite D call. This CDR3 spans 13 amino acids. CDR1 DFQATT and CDR2 SNEGSKA come from the germline V gene (reference sequence). The V end was cut by 6 bases, the J end by 5 bases, with 15 bases between. This CDR3 reads CSALRKPIDTQYF. The DNA of the CDR3 is TGCAGTGCCCTTCGTAAACCAATAGATACGCAGTATTTT.

This clonotype was observed a few times. Being one base from a much bigger clone, this may be a read error. The chain couples TRBV4-1 to TRBJ1-2; no clear D gene. Trimming cost V 1 base and J 6 bases, with 15 bases left between them. CDR1 and CDR2 from the germline V gene are MGHRA and YSYEKL. The CDR3 has 15 amino acids. CDR3 sequence reads: CASSQVGGVRDGYTF. The DNA of the CDR3 is TGCGCCAGCAGCCAAGTCGGTGGGGTGAGGGATGGCTACACCTTC.

This clonotype was detected ten times or more. V and J are TRBV12-3 or TRBV12-4 and TRBJ1-6; no firm D call. CDR3 length: 12 amino acids. Trimming stripped 8 bases from V and 7 bases from J, with 9 bases between. The CDR3 is CASAPGNSPLHF. The CDR3 coding sequence is TGTGCCAGCGCCCCGGGAAATTCACCCCTCCACTTT.

On this clonotype itself: One base away lies a much larger clone, so this may be a sequencing read error. The genes are TRBV19 and TRBJ2-7; 8 bases line up with TRBD1. This CDR3 has 15 residues. The germline V gene has CDR1 LNHDA and CDR2 SQIVND (reference sequence). DNA of the CDR3: TGTGCCAGTAGTATAGGGGACAGGAAATCCTACGAGCGGTACTTC. Translating it yields CASSIGDRKSYERYF.

This chain connects TRBV7-2 to TRBJ2-7; D gene unclear. Trimming pared 5 bases from V and 3 bases from J, leaving 11 bases between. From germline, CDR1 is SGHTA and CDR2 FQGNSA. This CDR3 has 13 residues. Written as DNA, the CDR3 is TGTGCCAGCAGCCTGCGACGCAACTACGAGCAGTACTTC. It encodes CASSLRRNYEQYF.

This clonotype has only a few counts. The chain uses TRBV28 and TRBJ2-3; TRBD1 is a possible D gene (6 bases). Trimming took 8 bases from V and 5 from J, leaving 20 bases between them. Germline CDR1 MDHEN, CDR2 SYDVKM. This CDR3 region has 15 residues. The CDR3 region is CASGTSGAQLDTQYF. The CDR3, as DNA: TGTGCCAGCGGGACGTCAGGGGCGCAGCTAGATACGCAGTATTTT.

A note on this clonotype: A junction boundary mismatches the germline segment, possibly from a read error. V usage is TRBV6-1 and J usage is TRBJ2-7; 9 nucleotides match TRBD1. CDR3 length equals 15 residues. The germline V gene encodes CDR1 MNHNS and CDR2 SASEGT. CDR3 protein: CGSLSLDRGVHEQYF. CDR3 nucleotide sequence: TGTGGCAGCCTTAGCTTGGACAGGGGTGTCCACGAGCAGTACTTC.

With regard to this clonotype: A single base is all that separates this from a far larger clone, so a read error is likely. The rearrangement uses TRBV5-4 and TRBJ2-7; perhaps D is TRBD1 or TRBD2 (6 bases each). Per the germline V gene, CDR1 is SGHNT and CDR2 is YYREEE (reference sequence). This CDR3 has 14 residues. The CDR3 DNA follows: TGTGCCAGCAGTCCCGGGACGGGGGCCTACGATCAGTACTTC. It encodes CASSPGTGAYDQYF.

This clonotype was observed many times. The chain combines TRBV7-2 with TRBJ2-3; a possible D gene is TRBD2 (6 bases). The germline V gene encodes CDR1 SGHTA and CDR2 FQGNSA. This CDR3 is 14 amino acids long. V dropped 8 bases and J dropped 3 bases, with 15 bases sitting between them. CDR3 amino acids: CASGSLSGTDTQYF. CDR3 bases: TGTGCCAGCGGAAGCCTTAGCGGAACAGATACGCAGTATTTT.

This clonotype appeared many times. The chain is built from TRBV29-1 and TRBJ1-2; D unclear. Trimming took 4 bases from V and 0 from J, leaving 9 bases between them. CDR3 length equals 13 residues. CDR1 is SQVTM and CDR2 is ANQGSEA in the germline V gene. The CDR3 DNA sequence: TGCAGCGTTGTTCCTTCTGCTAACTATGGCTACACCTTC. This encodes CSVVPSANYGYTF.

The chain is built from TRBV27 and TRBJ2-3; the match to TRBD2 covers 10 bases. V lost 5 bases and J lost 3; bases outside the gene matches: 5. Germline CDR1 reads MNHEY; CDR2 reads SMNVEV (reference sequence). CDR3 length equals 15 residues. The CDR3 nucleotides are TGTGCCAGCAGTAGCGGGGGGGCAGGGACAGATACGCAGTATTTT. Protein product: CASSSGGAGTDTQYF.

This clonotype was picked up many times. The rearrangement joins TRBV19 to TRBJ2-1, with D perhaps assigned TRBD1 or TRBD2 (5 bases each). V lost 3 bases, J lost 7 bases, and 16 bases lay in between. The germline V gene encodes CDR1 LNHDA and CDR2 SQIVND (reference sequence). The CDR3 contains 15 residues. The CDR3 loop is CASSIQRGVRNEQFF. CDR3 sequence (DNA): TGTGCCAGTAGTATTCAACGAGGGGTACGGAATGAGCAGTTCTTC.